This TCR beta chain appears in the sequencing data of a study of CD8+CD57+ T cells in acquired aplastic anemia. TCR beta VDJ combinations and CDR3 sequences were profiled from genomic DNA. TCRdb independently ran MiXCR on the reads; one entry per CDR3 protein. This sample carries more than 150,000 distinct CDR3 sequences, about half of them seen once, and the ten largest clones take about 2.9%. Many counts were recorded for this clonotype. This CDR3 is 17 amino acids long. Per the germline V gene, CDR1 is SNHLY and CDR2 is FYNNEI. Trimming cost V 7 bases and J 4 bases; bases outside gene matches: 16. This receptor was taken from a human donor in good health. The sample consisted of sorted CD4+, CD8+, or CD8+CD57+ T cells (not recorded which) from PBMCs. The rearrangement uses TRBV2 and TRBJ2-1; 7 bases are a match to TRBD1. The CDR3 sequence is CASTPLLTGTVYNEQFF. CDR3 DNA sequence: TGTGCCAGCACCCCATTGCTAACCGGGACAGTTTACAATGAGCAGTTCTTC.